The T cell receptor beta chain described here comes from a study of OX40 agonist ivuxolimab in advanced cancers. Whole-study context: Of the patients, three showed partial responses, one with hepatocellular carcinoma and two with cutaneous melanoma. Whole-study findings and limits: Expanded clones were, on average, more numerous in CD8+ T cells than in CD4+. With doses of 0.1 to 3.0 mg/kg, CD4+ and CD8+ blood T cells had undergone clonal expansion by week 6.

Assay: immunoSEQ multiplex PCR; the TCRdb copy retains only in-frame clones and omits some. The table includes approximately 69,000 clones, about three quarters detected once. Note on this clone: Its antigen is currently unknown.

Between the trimmed V and J ends, which lost 7 bases and 3 bases, there was a span of 15 bases. This CDR3 is 15 amino acids long. The germline V gene encodes CDR1 MGHDK and CDR2 SYGVNS. The material was CD4+ or CD8+ T cells sorted from blood, obtained in a trial of the OX40 agonist ivuxolimab. This TCR was recovered from an adult with an advanced solid tumor such as melanoma, head and neck, liver or kidney cancer. The rearrangement joins TRBV25-1 to TRBJ2-2, with D maybe TRBD1 (6 bases). CDR3 in DNA: TGTGCCAGCACGCCCCGGACAGAGTACACCGGGGAGCTGTTTTTT. As protein: CASTPRTEYTGELFF.